The 22 T cell receptor beta chains presented below share a single source sample, sequenced in a study of CD4 T cells in relation to SARS-CoV-2 and coronaviruses. Using immunoSEQ multiplex PCR, the repertoire was profiled, and TCRdb retains in-frame clones only, with some absent. The sample has about 18,000 clones; around 82% are singletons. The unexposed donors gave CD4+ T cells in about 2010-2019, prior to COVID-19. Isolation of CD4+ T cells took place after approximately 11 days in culture. These receptors' antigens are unknown. Sample: CD4+ T cells from PBMCs, cultured in vitro. Every receptor here comes from a human donor in good health.

The chain carries TRBV15 and TRBJ2-1, with no clear D. The germline V gene encodes CDR1 LNHNV and CDR2 YYDKDF (reference sequence). With 7 bases removed from V and 4 bases from J, the gap between germline ends came to 20 bases. The CDR3 consists of 16 residues. The CDR3: CATTSTSTRRYNEQFF. The CDR3, as DNA: TGTGCCACCACATCAACCTCGACTCGCAGGTACAATGAGCAGTTCTTC.

The J gene is TRBJ1-1, the V gene TRBV7-6; 7 bases map to TRBD1. This CDR3 is 14 amino acids long. CDR1 and CDR2 (germline): SGHVS, FNYEAQ. With V trimmed by 3 bases and J by 5 bases, 6 bases remained unmatched. The CDR3 protein is CASSFIGQATEAFF. The CDR3 nucleotides are TGTGCCAGCAGCTTCATAGGACAGGCGACTGAAGCTTTCTTT.

This clone was seen a single time. V is TRBV6-2 or TRBV6-3 and J is TRBJ1-5; TRBD1 matches at 7 bases. V dropped 4 bases and J dropped 8; count of bases not matched to a gene: 11. Germline V lookup: CDR1 MNHEY, CDR2 SVGEGT. CDR3 size: 15 residues. CDR3 sequence reads: CASSLDRERPKPQHF. Written as DNA, the CDR3 is TGTGCCAGCAGTTTAGACAGGGAGCGTCCCAAGCCCCAGCATTTT.

The chain joins TRBV28 to TRBJ1-5, with 7 bases identical to TRBD1. The germline V gene encodes CDR1 MDHEN and CDR2 SYDVKM. The V gene end was trimmed by 2 bases and the J gene end by 2 bases; junction bases not matched to a gene: 0. This CDR3 is built from 14 residues. The CDR3 loop reads CASSLTGGNQPQHF. CDR3 DNA sequence: TGTGCCAGCAGTTTAACAGGGGGCAATCAGCCCCAGCATTTT.

V gene TRBV20-1 combines with J gene TRBJ2-1, with 11 positions matching TRBD2. This CDR3 contains 15 residues. V lost 3 bases to trimming and J lost 6 bases; unmatched junction nucleotides: 7. CDR1 is DFQATT, CDR2 SNEGSKA, per germline (reference sequence). As DNA, the CDR3 is TGCAGTGCTAGTCGACTAGCGGGAATGGCCAATGAGCAGTTCTTC. Translating it yields CSASRLAGMANEQFF.

The chain combines TRBV15 with TRBJ2-7, with no clear D. The germline gives CDR1 LNHNV, CDR2 YYDKDF (reference sequence). The ends were cut back, 0 bases at V and 2 bases at J, with 11 bases in the middle. The CDR3 contains 15 residues. As DNA, the CDR3 is TGTGCCACCAGCAGAGATTCTGGCCTGACCTACGAGCAGTACTTC. Protein: CATSRDSGLTYEQYF.

This chain joins TRBV7-6 and TRBJ2-3; TRBD1 matches at 8 bases. The ends lost 1 base at V and 5 bases at J; junction bases unmatched: 5. CDR3 length equals 15 residues. Germline values: CDR1 SGHVS, CDR2 FNYEAQ. The CDR3 bases are TGTGCCAGCAGCTTAGGGGCAGGGGGCAGAGATACGCAGTATTTT. It specifies CASSLGAGGRDTQYF. The variable domain in full, completed from reference TRBV7-6 and TRBJ2-3, reads GAGVSQSPRYKVTKRGQDVALRCDPISGHVSLYWYRQALGQGPEFLTYFNYEAQQDKSGLPNDRFSAERPEGSISTLTIQRTEQRDSAMYRCASSLGAGGRDTQYFGPGTRLTVL.

This chain uses TRBV12-3 or TRBV12-4 with TRBJ2-7; D tentatively reads TRBD1 or TRBD2 (5 bases each). Trimming left V 3 bases short and J 6 bases short, with 12 bases between. The CDR3 consists of 13 residues. CDR3 protein: CASSFEGSGEQYF. In DNA form, the CDR3 reads TGTGCCAGCAGTTTCGAGGGGTCGGGCGAGCAGTACTTC.

This chain uses TRBV5-1 with TRBJ2-1; 13 positions match TRBD2. V dropped 4 bases and J dropped 9; count of bases not matched to a gene: 10. Germline CDR1 SGHRS, CDR2 YFSETQ. The CDR3 contains 16 residues. The CDR3 DNA reads TGCGCCAGCAGCCCCGGACTAGCGGGAGTTGGAGGTGAGCAGTTCTTC. Translating it yields CASSPGLAGVGGEQFF.

The V gene is TRBV11-2, the J gene TRBJ2-7, with 7 bases fitting TRBD1. J lost 2 bases, V lost 3 bases, and 7 bases had no gene match. The CDR3 totals 15 residues. CDR1 and CDR2 (germline): SGHAT, FQNNGV. Here the CDR3 reads CASSLQGQAAYEQYF. The CDR3 nucleotides read TGTGCCAGCAGCTTGCAAGGACAGGCAGCCTACGAGCAGTACTTC.

In its sample, this clone was seen a few times. The V gene is TRBV7-2, the J gene TRBJ2-2, with D unresolved. Trimming pared 1 base from V and 2 bases from J, leaving 8 bases between. Germline CDR1 reads SGHTA; CDR2 reads FQGNSA. The CDR3 is made up of 15 amino acids. The CDR3 DNA follows: TGTGCCAGCAGCTTAGTCATCTTAAACACCGGGGAGCTGTTTTTT. As protein: CASSLVILNTGELFF.

The chain has TRBV3-1 (or the pseudogene TRBV3-2) and TRBJ2-3, with TRBD2 as a possible D gene (6 bases). The V end lost 2 bases, the J end lost 4 bases, and 10 bases lay between the germline ends. The CDR3 loop spans 14 amino acids. The V gene's germline CDR1 is LGHDT and CDR2 YNNKEL (reference sequence). This chain's CDR3 is CASSQRREPDTQYF. In DNA form, the CDR3 reads TGTGCCAGCAGCCAACGTCGGGAGCCAGATACGCAGTATTTT.

The V and J genes are TRBV6-1 and TRBJ1-2; possibly TRBD1 for D (5 bases). V lost 3 bases and J lost 8, with 16 bases in between. CDR1 MNHNS and CDR2 SASEGT come from the germline V gene. The CDR3 runs 14 residues. The CDR3 loop is CASSEAGIGYGYTF. The CDR3, as DNA: TGTGCCAGCAGTGAGGCAGGGATAGGATACGGCTACACCTTC.

This clone was observed a few times. The chain has TRBV14 and TRBJ2-7; 13 positions match TRBD2. Germline CDR1 and CDR2: SGHDN and FVKESK. J was trimmed by 3 bases and V by 3 bases; bases with no gene match: 5. The length of the CDR3 is 16 residues. The CDR3 is CASSQQGLAGIYEQYF. In DNA form, the CDR3 reads TGTGCCAGCAGCCAGCAGGGACTAGCGGGAATCTACGAGCAGTACTTC.

The chain recombines TRBV5-4 with TRBJ2-4; 7 bases are a match to TRBD1. The germline gives CDR1 SGHNT, CDR2 YYREEE (reference sequence). The CDR3 totals 14 residues. Losses at the gene ends were 3 bases for V and 8 bases for J; bases not matched to a gene: 8. The CDR3, as DNA: TGTGCCAGCAGCTGGGACATCGACAGGGACATTCAGTACTTC. Translated: CASSWDIDRDIQYF.

The rearrangement uses TRBV5-1 and TRBJ2-5, with D unclear. Germline loops: CDR1 SGHRS, CDR2 YFSETQ. V was pared by 0 bases and J by 2 bases, with 5 bases between. The CDR3 has 13 amino acids. CDR3 protein: CASSLVRQETQYF. In DNA, the CDR3 is TGCGCCAGCAGCTTGGTCAGGCAAGAGACCCAGTACTTC.

The V and J genes are TRBV6-1 and TRBJ1-3, with D possibly TRBD1 on 6 matching bases. The CDR3 extends over 13 amino acids. Between the trimmed V and J ends, which lost 3 bases and 4 bases, there was a span of 7 bases. Germline V gene sequence: CDR1 MNHNS, CDR2 SASEGT. As DNA, the CDR3 is TGTGCCAGCAGTGATGGACAGGGAAACACCATATATTTT. It encodes CASSDGQGNTIYF.

This chain connects TRBV5-1 to TRBJ1-1, with a tentative D call TRBD1 (5 bases). Germline values: CDR1 SGHRS, CDR2 YFSETQ. This CDR3 is 15 amino acids long. The germline V and J ends were trimmed by 0 bases and 3 bases, with 12 bases remaining between them. In DNA form, the CDR3 reads TGCGCCAGCAGCTTGGGCGGGGGTATGGACACTGAAGCTTTCTTT. It codes for CASSLGGGMDTEAFF.

The chain has TRBV5-4 and TRBJ1-1, with D possibly TRBD1 on 6 matching bases. The ends were cut back, 1 base at V and 4 bases at J, with 11 bases in the middle. The CDR3 runs to 14 residues. Per the germline V gene, CDR1 is SGHNT and CDR2 is YYREEE (reference sequence). CDR3 sequence (DNA): TGTGCCAGCAGCTTGTGGGGGGCGGGCACTGAAGCTTTCTTT. Translating gives CASSLWGAGTEAFF.

In DNA, the CDR3 is TGTGCCAGCAGCCAGGATATAGGTGAACAGTACTTC. Translation: CASSQDIGEQYF. The chain combines TRBV7-9 with TRBJ2-7; no reliable D call. Germline values: CDR1 SEHNR, CDR2 FQNEAQ (reference sequence). The CDR3 runs to 12 residues. Trimming stripped 5 bases from V and 10 bases from J, with 15 bases between.

V and J are TRBV6-2 or TRBV6-3 and TRBJ2-1; no clear D. V was cut by 0 bases and J by 12 bases, with 12 bases left in between. In germline, CDR1 is MNHEY, CDR2 SVGEGT. The CDR3 extends over 13 amino acids. CDR3 sequence reads: CASSYSAEPVQFF. The CDR3 bases are TGTGCCAGCAGTTACTCTGCGGAGCCTGTGCAGTTCTTC.

The count of this clone is one. The rearrangement links TRBV5-6 to TRBJ2-1; TRBD2 is a possible D gene (5 bases). Looked up from germline, CDR1 is SGHDT and CDR2 is YYEEEE. Trimming pared 4 bases from V and 7 bases from J, leaving 12 bases between. The CDR3 runs 13 residues. Written as DNA, the CDR3 is TGTGCCAGCAGCCAAACTAGTCCTAATGAGCAGTTCTTC. It specifies CASSQTSPNEQFF.